One and the same sample provided the 2 T cell receptor beta chains below, sequenced in a study of regulatory T cells in long-lasting Graves disease. Time point meaning: newly diagnosed GD, antithyroid drugs for less than 3 months. Extracted RNA from PBMCs served as the source of the TCR library. TCR beta libraries were built with iRepertoire HTBI primers and Arm-PCR of CDR3 regions. TCRdb recomputed calls from the multiplex PCR reads with MiXCR, one row per CDR3 protein. The sample includes about 470,000 distinct CDR3 sequences, roughly 17% seen only once; the top ten take 12%. The data were also submitted as part of a second study, on T cells in Graves' hyperthyroidism and ophthalmopathy.

The sample in question was peripheral blood mononuclear cells (PBMCs), obtained at new diagnosis, from a patient treated with antithyroid drugs. All receptors derive from a middle-aged man with Graves disease.

This chain uses TRBV11-1 with TRBJ1-1, with D unresolved. The germline CDR1 and CDR2 sequences are SGHAT and FQDESV (reference sequence). This CDR3 is 17 amino acids long. With 3 bases removed from V and 5 bases from J, the gap between germline ends came to 22 bases. This chain's CDR3 is CASSFRHPRDPRTEAFF. CDR3 coding DNA: TGTGCCAGCAGCTTCCGACACCCGAGGGATCCCAGAACTGAAGCTTTCTTT. The entire variable domain, with the rest obtained from reference TRBV11-1 and TRBJ1-1, is as follows: EAEVAQSPRYKITEKSQAVAFWCDPISGHATLYWYRQILGQGPELLVQFQDESVVDDSQLPKDRFSAERLKGVDSTLKIQPAELGDSAMYLCASSFRHPRDPRTEAFFGQGTRLTVV.

This clonotype was detected once. In DNA form, the CDR3 reads TGTGCCAGCAGCTTAGTAGCGGGAGTGGCCTACAATGAGCAGTTCTTC. This translates into CASSLVAGVAYNEQFF. The J gene is TRBJ2-1, the V gene TRBV7-8; TRBD2 agrees at 9 bases. CDR1 SGHVS and CDR2 FQNEAQ come from the germline V gene. The CDR3 is 16 residues long. With V trimmed by 1 base and J by 2 bases, 3 bases remained unmatched.